The clone carrying this T cell receptor (beta chain) was counted ten times or more. Its antigen is unknown. The CDR3 is cut off 3 residues early in the read; its end comes from the germline J gene. Germline CDR1 SEHNR, CDR2 FQNEAQ (reference sequence). This CDR3 is 13 amino acids long. V lost 4 bases and J 4 bases, leaving 8 bases between the germline ends. CVID and control samples used equivalent genomic DNA input. Profiling relied on immunoSEQ multiplex PCR, and the TCRdb table lists in-frame clones only, not all of them. The specimen has approximately 60,000 clones, none found just once. This entry is derived from a study of T cell clonality in common variable immunodeficiency. Study outcomes and limitations: CVID subjects shared fewer TCRbeta clones than healthy controls did. CVID subjects had higher TCRbeta clonality than healthy controls, most marked in about a third.

Input material: peripheral blood mononuclear cells. The receptor comes from a person aged 18 to 75 in good health. The chain has TRBV7-9 and TRBJ1-5; D might be TRBD1 (5 bases). The CDR3 spells CASSSQGNQPQHF. CDR3 DNA, as far as it was read: TGTGCCAGCAGCTCGCAGGGAAATCAGCCC. The entire variable domain, with the rest obtained from reference TRBV7-9 and TRBJ1-5, is as follows: DTGVSQNPRHKITKRGQNVTFRCDPISEHNRLYWYRQTLGQGPEFLTYFQNEAQLEKSRLLSDRFSAERPKGSFSTLEIQRTEQGDSAMYLCASSSQGNQPQHFGDGTRLSIL.